This T cell receptor (beta chain) was profiled in a study of siplizumab effects on memory and regulatory T cells. This CDR3 spans 15 amino acids. The V gene end was trimmed by 0 bases and the J gene end by 15 bases; junction bases not matched to a gene: 11. Germline values: CDR1 SGHNT, CDR2 YYREEE (reference sequence). Remarks on this clone: Its specificity is unknown.

Study-wide findings and caveats: Naive T cells looked more diverse than memory cells, and they looked like major contributors to the alloresponse. A small minority of alloreactive clones were mapped to unstimulated subsets. Naive or memory phenotype was unassignable for roughly 75-97% of proliferating CD4+ or CD8+ clones.

Only in-frame clones appear in the TCRdb table, and some are missing; sequencing was by immunoSEQ multiplex PCR. The sample lists roughly 120,000 clones; 94% were seen once. The sample taken for sequencing was non-Treg CD4+ T cells sorted from blood. The chain has TRBV5-4 and TRBJ1-6; 8 nucleotides match TRBD1. The TCR was taken from a human donor in good health. The CDR3 loop reads CASSLDLRHRGVLHF. In nucleotides, the CDR3 is TGTGCCAGCAGCTTGGATCTGCGGCACAGGGGGGTCCTCCACTTT. Complete variable domain (other parts from reference TRBV5-4 and TRBJ1-6): ETGVTQSPTHLIKTRGQQVTLRCSSQSGHNTVSWYQQALGQGPQFIFQYYREEENGRGNFPPRFSGLQFPNYSSELNVNALELDDSALYLCASSLDLRHRGVLHFGNGTRLTVT.